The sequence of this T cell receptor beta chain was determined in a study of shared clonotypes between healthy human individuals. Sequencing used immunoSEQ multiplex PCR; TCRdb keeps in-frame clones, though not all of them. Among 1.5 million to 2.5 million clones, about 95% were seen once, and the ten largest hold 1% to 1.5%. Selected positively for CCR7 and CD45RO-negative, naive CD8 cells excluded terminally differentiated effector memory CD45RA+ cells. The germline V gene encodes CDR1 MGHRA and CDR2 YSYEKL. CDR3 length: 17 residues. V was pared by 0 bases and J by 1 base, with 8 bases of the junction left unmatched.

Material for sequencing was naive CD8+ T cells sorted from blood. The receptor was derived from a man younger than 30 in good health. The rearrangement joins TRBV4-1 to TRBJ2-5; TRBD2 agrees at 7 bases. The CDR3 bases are TGCGCCAGCAGCCAAGAGCCTAGCGGAGGACTCCAAGAGACCCAGTACTTC. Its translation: CASSQEPSGGLQETQYF.